Listed here are 19 T cell receptor beta chains from one sample, sequenced in a study of OX40 agonist ivuxolimab in advanced cancers. TCRdb keeps only in-frame clones here, not all; method: immunoSEQ multiplex PCR. The data show about 76,000 clones, about 88% seen once. Source: CD4+ or CD8+ T cells sorted from blood, taken in a trial of the OX40 agonist ivuxolimab. The receptors were gathered from an adult with an advanced solid tumor such as melanoma, head and neck, liver or kidney cancer.

The gene calls are TRBV5-8 and TRBJ1-4; D is unresolved. The CDR3 covers 17 residues. The germline V gene has CDR1 SGHTS and CDR2 YDEGEE. With 4 bases removed from V and 2 bases from J, the gap between germline ends came to 18 bases. CDR3 nucleotides: TGTGCCAGCAGCAACTGGGGTACGGCAGGCACTAATGAAAAACTGTTTTTT. Its protein is CASSNWGTAGTNEKLFF.

This CDR3 is CASSLSGLAGDPYEQYV. The CDR3 nucleotides read TGTGCCAGCAGCTTATCGGGACTAGCGGGGGATCCCTACGAGCAGTACGTC. The chain couples TRBV11-1 to TRBJ2-7; 14 bases agree with TRBD2. The CDR3 consists of 17 residues. V was pared by 2 bases and J by 2 bases, with 5 bases of the junction left unmatched. Per germline, CDR1 SGHAT and CDR2 FQDESV (reference sequence).

This clone was counted once. This chain joins TRBV5-6 and TRBJ1-1, with 7 bases that match TRBD1. V shed 4 bases, J shed 5 bases, and the junction held 5 bases outside the gene matches. The germline V gene has CDR1 SGHDT and CDR2 YYEEEE. The CDR3 sequence is 13 residues long. The chain's CDR3 is CASSITGETEAFF. CDR3 in DNA: TGTGCCAGCAGCATAACAGGGGAAACTGAAGCTTTCTTT.

V and J are TRBV2 and TRBJ2-7, with D unclear. The CDR3 spans 16 residues. Looked up from germline, CDR1 is SNHLY and CDR2 is FYNNEI. Trimming cost V 0 bases and J 4 bases, with 16 bases left between them. CDR3 sequence: CASSEAPVNSAYEQYV. The CDR3 DNA follows: TGTGCCAGCAGTGAAGCCCCTGTCAACAGTGCTTACGAGCAGTACGTC.

This chain joins TRBV27 and TRBJ2-7, with 10 positions matching TRBD2. The J segment lost 6 bases and the V segment lost 6 bases, leaving 11 bases of the junction unmatched. CDR1 and CDR2 (germline): MNHEY, SMNVEV (reference sequence). The CDR3 runs to 15 residues. The CDR3 reads CASRAGASGSSEQYF. For the CDR3, the DNA is TGTGCCAGCAGGGCAGGGGCTAGCGGGAGCTCCGAGCAGTACTTC.

This chain connects TRBV28 to TRBJ1-2; D gene uncertain. Germline V CDR1 and CDR2: MDHEN, SYDVKM. With 8 bases removed from V and 2 bases from J, the gap between germline ends came to 9 bases. The CDR3 is made up of 12 amino acids. CDR3 in amino acids: CASGGRNYGYTF. CDR3 DNA: TGTGCCAGCGGCGGCAGAAACTATGGCTACACCTTC.

V usage is TRBV6-5 and J usage is TRBJ1-3; weak D call: TRBD1 (5 bases). The V end lost 0 bases, the J end lost 2 bases, and 11 bases lay between the germline ends. Germline values: CDR1 MNHEY, CDR2 SVGAGI. The CDR3 has 16 residues. In nucleotides, the CDR3 is TGTGCCAGCAGTTACTCGACTCGGGGGACTGGAAACACCATATATTTT. Amino acid sequence: CASSYSTRGTGNTIYF.

V and J are TRBV7-2 and TRBJ2-7; D may be TRBD1 (5 bases). The V and J ends lost 2 bases and 2 bases respectively, with 13 bases between them. CDR3 length equals 15 residues. Germline values: CDR1 SGHTA, CDR2 FQGNSA. For the CDR3, the DNA is TGTGCCAGCAGCTTAAGAGCCGTGACAGCCTACGAGCAGTACTTC. It encodes CASSLRAVTAYEQYF.

The CDR3 region is CASSLLGDRNQPQHF. CDR3 nucleotides: TGTGCCAGCAGCTTACTCGGGGATCGCAATCAGCCCCAGCATTTT. This chain connects TRBV5-5 to TRBJ1-5, with D uncertain. The germline CDR1 and CDR2 sequences are SGHKS and YYEKEE (reference sequence). Trimming left V 2 bases short and J 2 bases short, with 11 bases between. The CDR3 is 15 residues long. Drawing the rest from reference TRBV5-5 and TRBJ1-5, the complete variable domain is DAGVTQSPTHLIKTRGQQVTLRCSPISGHKSVSWYQQVLGQGPQFIFQYYEKEERGRGNFPDRFSARQFPNYSSELNVNALLLGDSALYLCASSLLGDRNQPQHFGDGTRLSIL.

V usage is TRBV7-2 and J usage is TRBJ2-3; TRBD1 might be the D (5 bases). This CDR3 contains 14 residues. V lost 6 bases, J lost 4 bases, and 14 bases lay in between. Germline V gene data show CDR1 as SGHTA and CDR2 as FQGNSA. Here the CDR3 reads CASRDSVLPDTQYF. CDR3 coding DNA: TGTGCCAGCAGAGACAGCGTGCTGCCAGATACGCAGTATTTT.

The chain is built from TRBV10-1 and TRBJ1-5; 9 bases line up with TRBD1. The CDR3 totals 15 residues. Germline trimming cut 6 bases from V and 4 bases from J; bases unmatched to any gene: 7. The germline CDR1 and CDR2 sequences are WNHNN and SYGVQD (reference sequence). The CDR3 nucleotides read TGCGCCAGCAGGAGCCCGGGACAGGGAAATCAGCCCCAGCATTTT. Translated, it gives CASRSPGQGNQPQHF.

This clone was observed a single time. The chain couples TRBV10-3 to TRBJ1-4; a possible D gene is TRBD1 (5 bases). V lost 10 bases, J lost 8 bases, and 14 bases lay in between. CDR3 length: 12 amino acids. Germline-derived CDR1 and CDR2 are ENHRY and SYGVKD. CDR3 in amino acids: CATQGGREKLFF. The CDR3 DNA sequence: TGTGCCACCCAGGGCGGACGCGAAAAACTGTTTTTT.

The V call is TRBV11-2, the J call TRBJ1-3; no clear D gene. With 4 bases removed from V and 0 bases from J, the gap between germline ends came to 10 bases. The CDR3 is 15 amino acids. Germline assignment: CDR1 SGHAT and CDR2 FQNNGV. The CDR3 reads CASSSVQPSGNTIYF. CDR3 nucleotides: TGTGCCAGCAGCTCCGTCCAGCCCTCTGGAAACACCATATATTTT.

The chain recombines TRBV15 with TRBJ1-5; D not resolved. The CDR3 is 12 amino acids. V lost 9 bases and J 5 bases, leaving 11 bases between the germline ends. The germline V gene has CDR1 LNHNV and CDR2 YYDKDF (reference sequence). CDR3 nucleotides: TGTGCCACTGGACCGCGTCATCAGCCCCAGCATTTT. This encodes CATGPRHQPQHF.

DNA for the CDR3: TGTGCCAGCTCAGGACAGGGGAGTCAGCCCCAGCATTTT. It codes for CASSGQGSQPQHF. The chain has TRBV18 and TRBJ1-5, with 9 nucleotides matching TRBD1. Germline assignment: CDR1 KGHSH and CDR2 LQKENI. The CDR3 totals 13 residues. Trimming removed 5 bases from V and 6 bases from J; junction bases left unmatched: 2. Full variable domain (remainder filled in from reference TRBV18 and TRBJ1-5): NAGVMQNPRHLVRRRGQEARLRCSPMKGHSHVYWYRQLPEEGLKFMVYLQKENIIDESGMPKERFSAEFPKEGPSILRIQQVVRGDSAAYFCASSGQGSQPQHFGDGTRLSIL.

This chain uses TRBV15 with TRBJ2-4; D is undetermined. Germline V lookup: CDR1 LNHNV, CDR2 YYDKDF (reference sequence). The V gene lost 1 base and the J gene lost 2 bases, with 12 bases spanning the gap. The CDR3 covers 16 residues. CDR3 DNA: TGTGCCACCAGCAGAGGAGTAGGTGGGTCCAAAAACATTCAGTACTTC. The encoded protein is CATSRGVGGSKNIQYF.

V and J are TRBV6-5 and TRBJ2-1; possible D gene TRBD2, 6 bases. Looked up from germline, CDR1 is MNHEY and CDR2 is SVGAGI. The V gene lost 7 bases and the J gene lost 9 bases, with 13 bases spanning the gap. There are 12 residues in the CDR3. The CDR3 region is CASTGSRGEQFF. CDR3 coding DNA: TGTGCCAGCACCGGGAGCCGCGGTGAGCAGTTCTTC.

This chain links TRBV7-2 with TRBJ2-1; D assignment may be TRBD1 or TRBD2 (5 bases each). This CDR3 is 15 amino acids long. Germline V lookup: CDR1 SGHTA, CDR2 FQGNSA. With 3 bases removed from V and 6 bases from J, the gap between germline ends came to 15 bases. The CDR3 reads CASSFTYRRLNEQFF. CDR3 bases: TGTGCCAGCAGCTTTACTTACAGGAGGCTCAATGAGCAGTTCTTC. The variable domain in full, completed from reference TRBV7-2 and TRBJ2-1, reads GAGVSQSPSNKVTEKGKDVELRCDPISGHTALYWYRQSLGQGLEFLIYFQGNSAPDKSGLPSDRFSAERTGGSVSTLTIQRTQQEDSAVYLCASSFTYRRLNEQFFGPGTRLTVL.

J is TRBJ2-1 and V is TRBV11-2, with 10 bases that match TRBD1. From germline, CDR1 is SGHAT and CDR2 FQNNGV. This CDR3 is built from 15 residues. With V trimmed by 2 bases and J by 15 bases, 13 bases remained unmatched. CDR3 region: CASSLTGDRGLSPFF. CDR3 in DNA: TGTGCCAGCAGCTTAACCGGGGACAGGGGTTTGAGTCCGTTCTTC.